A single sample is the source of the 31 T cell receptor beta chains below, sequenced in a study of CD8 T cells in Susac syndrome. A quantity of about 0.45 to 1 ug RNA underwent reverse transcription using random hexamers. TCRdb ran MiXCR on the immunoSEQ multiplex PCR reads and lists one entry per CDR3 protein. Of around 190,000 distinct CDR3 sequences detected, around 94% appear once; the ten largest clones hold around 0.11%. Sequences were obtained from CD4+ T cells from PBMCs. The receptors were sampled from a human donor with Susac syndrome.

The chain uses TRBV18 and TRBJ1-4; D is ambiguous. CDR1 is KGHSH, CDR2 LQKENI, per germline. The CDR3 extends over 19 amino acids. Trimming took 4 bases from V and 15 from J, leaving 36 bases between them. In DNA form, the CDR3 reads TGTGCCAGCTCACTACAAGGGATGACGAGCGCCCGATCGTCCCGTCGGGTGTTTTTT. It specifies CASSLQGMTSARSSRRVFF. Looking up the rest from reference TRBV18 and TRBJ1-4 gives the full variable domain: NAGVMQNPRHLVRRRGQEARLRCSPMKGHSHVYWYRQLPEEGLKFMVYLQKENIIDESGMPKERFSAEFPKEGPSILRIQQVVRGDSAAYFCASSLQGMTSARSSRRVFFGSGTQLSVL.

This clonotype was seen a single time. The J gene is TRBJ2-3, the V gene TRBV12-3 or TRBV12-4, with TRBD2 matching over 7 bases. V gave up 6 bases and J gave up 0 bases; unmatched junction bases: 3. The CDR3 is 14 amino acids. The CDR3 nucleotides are TGTGCCAGCAGGGTAGCGGGTAGCACAGATACGCAGTATTTT. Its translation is CASRVAGSTDTQYF.

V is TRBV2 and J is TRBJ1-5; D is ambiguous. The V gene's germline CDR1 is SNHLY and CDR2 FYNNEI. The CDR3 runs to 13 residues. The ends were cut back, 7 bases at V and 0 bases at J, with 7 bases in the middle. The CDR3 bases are TGTGCCAGCAACAGTTATAGCAATCAGCCCCAGCATTTT. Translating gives CASNSYSNQPQHF.

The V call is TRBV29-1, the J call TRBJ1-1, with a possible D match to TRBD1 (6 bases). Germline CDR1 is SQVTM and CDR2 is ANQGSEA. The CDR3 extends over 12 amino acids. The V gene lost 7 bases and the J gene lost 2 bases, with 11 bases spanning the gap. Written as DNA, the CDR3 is TGCAGCGGACACAGGGTTAACACTGAAGCTTTCTTT. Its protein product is CSGHRVNTEAFF.

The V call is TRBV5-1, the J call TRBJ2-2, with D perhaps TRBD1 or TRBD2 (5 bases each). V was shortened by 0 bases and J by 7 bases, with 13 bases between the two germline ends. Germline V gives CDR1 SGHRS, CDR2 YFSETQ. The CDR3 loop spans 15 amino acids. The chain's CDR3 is CASSLVGTPNGELFF. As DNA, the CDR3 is TGCGCCAGCAGCTTGGTTGGGACGCCCAACGGGGAGCTGTTTTTT.

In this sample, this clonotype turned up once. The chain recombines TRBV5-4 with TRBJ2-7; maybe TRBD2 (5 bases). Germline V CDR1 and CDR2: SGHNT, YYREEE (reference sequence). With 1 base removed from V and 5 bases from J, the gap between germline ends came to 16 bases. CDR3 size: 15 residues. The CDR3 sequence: CASSLTYGPADEQYF. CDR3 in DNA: TGTGCCAGCAGCTTGACGTACGGACCAGCGGACGAGCAGTACTTC.

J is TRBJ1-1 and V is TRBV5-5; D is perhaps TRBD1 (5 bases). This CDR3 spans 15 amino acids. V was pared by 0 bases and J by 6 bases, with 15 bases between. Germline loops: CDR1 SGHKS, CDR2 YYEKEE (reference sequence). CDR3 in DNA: TGTGCCAGCAGCTTGGACGGGGCAAAAGGGGCTGAAGCTTTCTTT. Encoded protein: CASSLDGAKGAEAFF. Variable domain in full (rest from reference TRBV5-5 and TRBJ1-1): DAGVTQSPTHLIKTRGQQVTLRCSPISGHKSVSWYQQVLGQGPQFIFQYYEKEERGRGNFPDRFSARQFPNYSSELNVNALLLGDSALYLCASSLDGAKGAEAFFGQGTRLTVV.

Here the CDR3 reads CSAKGGNNEQFF. CDR3 DNA: TGCAGTGCCAAAGGGGGGAACAATGAGCAGTTCTTC. This chain joins TRBV20-1 and TRBJ2-1; D tentatively reads TRBD1 or TRBD2 (6 bases each). The CDR3 is 12 amino acids. V shed 6 bases and J shed 5 bases, with 11 bases lying between them. The germline CDR1 and CDR2 sequences are DFQATT and SNEGSKA (reference sequence).

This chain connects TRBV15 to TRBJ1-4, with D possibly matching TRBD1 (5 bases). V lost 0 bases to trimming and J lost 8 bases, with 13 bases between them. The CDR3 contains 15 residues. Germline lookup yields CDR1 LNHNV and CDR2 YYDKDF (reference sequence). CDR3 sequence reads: CATSRDRGWDEKLFF. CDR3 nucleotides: TGTGCCACCAGCAGAGATCGCGGGTGGGACGAAAAACTGTTTTTT.

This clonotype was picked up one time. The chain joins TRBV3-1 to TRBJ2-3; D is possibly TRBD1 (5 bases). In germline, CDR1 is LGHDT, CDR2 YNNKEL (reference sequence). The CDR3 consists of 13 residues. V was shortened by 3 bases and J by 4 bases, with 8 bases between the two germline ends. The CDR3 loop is CASSQQGPDTQYF. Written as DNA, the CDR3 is TGTGCCAGCAGCCAGCAGGGTCCAGATACGCAGTATTTT.

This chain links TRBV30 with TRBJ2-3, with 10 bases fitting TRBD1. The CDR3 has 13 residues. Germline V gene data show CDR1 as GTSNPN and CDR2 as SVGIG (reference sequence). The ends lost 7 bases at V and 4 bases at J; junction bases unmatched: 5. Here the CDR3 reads CALDRGHADTQYF. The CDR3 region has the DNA TGTGCCTTAGACAGGGGGCACGCAGATACGCAGTATTTT.

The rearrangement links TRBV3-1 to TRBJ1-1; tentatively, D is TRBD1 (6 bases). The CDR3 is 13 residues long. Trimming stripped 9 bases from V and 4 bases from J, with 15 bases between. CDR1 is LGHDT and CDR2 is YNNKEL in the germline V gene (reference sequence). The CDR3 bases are TGTGCCAGTATTCAGGGGTCGGGCACTGAAGCTTTCTTT. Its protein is CASIQGSGTEAFF.

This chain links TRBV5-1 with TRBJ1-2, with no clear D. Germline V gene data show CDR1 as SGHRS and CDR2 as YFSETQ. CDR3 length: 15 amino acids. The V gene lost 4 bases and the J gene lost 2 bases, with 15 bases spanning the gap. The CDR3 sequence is CASSDPTSFNYGYTF. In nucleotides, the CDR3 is TGCGCCAGCAGCGACCCGACGAGCTTCAACTATGGCTACACCTTC.

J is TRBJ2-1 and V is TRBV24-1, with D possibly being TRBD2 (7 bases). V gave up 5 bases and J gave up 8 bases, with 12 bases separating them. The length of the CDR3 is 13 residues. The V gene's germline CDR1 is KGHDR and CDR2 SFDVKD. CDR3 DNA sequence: TGTGCCACCAGTGGTGTGGGGGGGCATGAGCAGTTCTTC. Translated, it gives CATSGVGGHEQFF.

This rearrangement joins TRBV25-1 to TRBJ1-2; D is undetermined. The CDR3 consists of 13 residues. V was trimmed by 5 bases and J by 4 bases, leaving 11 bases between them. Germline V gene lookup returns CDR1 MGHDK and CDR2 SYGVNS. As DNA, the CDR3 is TGTGCCAGCAGTAAGACGGGTGGCTATGGCTACACCTTC. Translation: CASSKTGGYGYTF.

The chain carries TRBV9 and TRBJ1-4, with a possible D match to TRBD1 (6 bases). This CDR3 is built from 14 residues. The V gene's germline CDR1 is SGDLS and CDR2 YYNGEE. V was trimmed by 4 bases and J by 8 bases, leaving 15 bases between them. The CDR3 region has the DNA TGTGCCAGCAGCATACAGGGCAAAGGAGAAAAACTGTTTTTT. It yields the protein CASSIQGKGEKLFF.

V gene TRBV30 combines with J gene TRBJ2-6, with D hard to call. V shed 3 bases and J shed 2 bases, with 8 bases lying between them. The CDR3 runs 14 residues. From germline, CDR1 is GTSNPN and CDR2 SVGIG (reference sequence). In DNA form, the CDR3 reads TGTGCCTGGAGGGGGATCGCTGGGGCCAACGTCCTGACTTTC. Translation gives CAWRGIAGANVLTF.

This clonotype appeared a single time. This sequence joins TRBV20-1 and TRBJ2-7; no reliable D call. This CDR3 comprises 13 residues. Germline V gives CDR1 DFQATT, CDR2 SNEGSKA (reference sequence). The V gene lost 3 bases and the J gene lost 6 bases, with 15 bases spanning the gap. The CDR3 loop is CSASFGPGTEQYF. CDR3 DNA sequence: TGCAGTGCTAGTTTTGGACCTGGCACCGAGCAGTACTTC.

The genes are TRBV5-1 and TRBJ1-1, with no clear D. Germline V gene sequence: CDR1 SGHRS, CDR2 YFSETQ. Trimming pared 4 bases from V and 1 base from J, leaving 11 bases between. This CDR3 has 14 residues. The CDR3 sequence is CASSAGRRNTEAFF. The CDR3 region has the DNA TGCGCCAGCAGCGCCGGACGGAGGAACACTGAAGCTTTCTTT.

The CDR3 reads CASSSRTGGSYEQYF. The CDR3 DNA follows: TGTGCCAGCTCGTCTCGGACAGGGGGCTCCTACGAGCAGTACTTC. V usage is TRBV18 and J usage is TRBJ2-7; TRBD1 aligns across 10 bases. After removal of 6 bases from V and 0 bases from J, the junction contained 5 bases not matched to a gene. This CDR3 is built from 15 residues. Germline V gives CDR1 KGHSH, CDR2 LQKENI.

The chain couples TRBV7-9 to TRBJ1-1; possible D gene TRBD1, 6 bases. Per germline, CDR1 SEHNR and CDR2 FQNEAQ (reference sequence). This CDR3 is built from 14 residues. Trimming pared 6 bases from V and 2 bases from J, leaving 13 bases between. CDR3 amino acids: CASRTGLSNTEAFF. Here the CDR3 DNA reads TGTGCCAGCAGGACAGGCTTATCTAACACTGAAGCTTTCTTT.

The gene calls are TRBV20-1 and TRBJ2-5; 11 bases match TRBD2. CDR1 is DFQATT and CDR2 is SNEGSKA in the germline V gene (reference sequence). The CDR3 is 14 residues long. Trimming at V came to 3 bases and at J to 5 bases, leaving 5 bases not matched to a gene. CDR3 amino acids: CSASSGGAVETQYF. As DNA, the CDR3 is TGCAGTGCTAGTAGCGGGGGGGCCGTCGAGACCCAGTACTTC.

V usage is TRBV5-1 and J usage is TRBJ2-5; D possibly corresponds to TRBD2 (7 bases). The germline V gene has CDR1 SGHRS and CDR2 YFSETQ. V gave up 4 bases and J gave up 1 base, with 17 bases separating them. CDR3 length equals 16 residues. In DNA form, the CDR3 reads TGCGCCAGCAGCGGAGGGGGGGCCGGACTCCAAGAGACCCAGTACTTC. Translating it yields CASSGGGAGLQETQYF.

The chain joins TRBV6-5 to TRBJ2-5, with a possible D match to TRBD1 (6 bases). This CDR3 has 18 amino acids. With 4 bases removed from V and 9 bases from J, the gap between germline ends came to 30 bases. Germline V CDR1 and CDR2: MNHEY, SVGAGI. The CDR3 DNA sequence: TGTGCCAGCAGTTCACGCCCGGGACACTCGGGACCCGAAGGGGCCCAGTACTTC. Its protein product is CASSSRPGHSGPEGAQYF.

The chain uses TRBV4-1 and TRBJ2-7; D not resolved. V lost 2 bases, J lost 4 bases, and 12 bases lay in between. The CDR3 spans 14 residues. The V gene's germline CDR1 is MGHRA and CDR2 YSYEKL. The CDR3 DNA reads TGCGCCAGCAGCCAAAGGACGGATAATTACGAGCAGTACTTC. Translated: CASSQRTDNYEQYF.

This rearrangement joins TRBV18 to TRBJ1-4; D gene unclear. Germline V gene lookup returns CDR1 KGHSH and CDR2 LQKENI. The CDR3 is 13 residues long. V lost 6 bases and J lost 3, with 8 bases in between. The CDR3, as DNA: TGTGCCAGCTCCCCTCTGGCTAATGAAAAACTGTTTTTT. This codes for CASSPLANEKLFF.

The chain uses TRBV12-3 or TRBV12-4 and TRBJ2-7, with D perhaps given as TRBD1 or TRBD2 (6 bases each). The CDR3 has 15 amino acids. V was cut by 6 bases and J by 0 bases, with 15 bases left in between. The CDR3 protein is CASSLEGVGSYEQYF. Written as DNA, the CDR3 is TGTGCCAGCAGCTTGGAGGGGGTTGGCTCCTACGAGCAGTACTTC.

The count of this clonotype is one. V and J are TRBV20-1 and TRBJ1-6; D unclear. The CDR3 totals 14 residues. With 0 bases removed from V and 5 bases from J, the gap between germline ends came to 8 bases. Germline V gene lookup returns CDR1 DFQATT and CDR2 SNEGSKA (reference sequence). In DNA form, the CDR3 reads TGCAGTGCTAGAGATCTTCGGGATAATTCACCCCTCCACTTT. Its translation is CSARDLRDNSPLHF.

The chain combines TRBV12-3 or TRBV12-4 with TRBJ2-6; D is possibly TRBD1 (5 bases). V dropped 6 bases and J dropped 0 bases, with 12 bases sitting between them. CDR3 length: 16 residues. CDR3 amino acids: CASSNRSLSGANVLTF. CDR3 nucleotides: TGTGCCAGCAGCAACAGGAGCCTCTCTGGGGCCAACGTCCTGACTTTC.

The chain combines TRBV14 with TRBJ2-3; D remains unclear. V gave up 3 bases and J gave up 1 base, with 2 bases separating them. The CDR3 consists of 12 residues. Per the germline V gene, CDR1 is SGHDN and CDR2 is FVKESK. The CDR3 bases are TGTGCCAGCAGCCAGCGCACAGATACGCAGTATTTT. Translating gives CASSQRTDTQYF.

CDR3 sequence reads: CASSQEALSVQGDRVDGYTF. In DNA, the CDR3 is TGTGCCAGCAGCCAAGAAGCTTTGTCGGTACAGGGGGACCGTGTGGACGGCTACACCTTC. The V call is TRBV3-1, the J call TRBJ1-2, with 8 positions matching TRBD1. The V and J ends lost 0 bases and 8 bases, in that order; junction bases with no gene match: 23. The CDR3 sequence is 20 residues long. In germline, CDR1 is LGHDT, CDR2 YNNKEL (reference sequence).